This TCR beta chain appears in the sequencing data of a study of blood T cells in healthy people across ages. Points from the study as a whole: Investigators viewed diversity estimates from one million T cells as underestimates, the study reported.

On this clonotype: The antigen remains unidentified.

A second PCR of 7 to 11 cycles used a sample-barcoded 5' primer and a J-beta primer mix. TCRdb re-called the 5' RACE reads through MiXCR, storing one row per CDR3 protein. The sample includes 1.5 million to 2 million distinct CDR3 sequences, 40% to 55% of them seen just once. CDR3 length: 12 amino acids. Germline V gene sequence: CDR1 DFQATT, CDR2 SNEGSKA (reference sequence). Trimming took 6 bases from V and 4 from J; bases not matched to a gene: 4. The chain is built from TRBV20-1 and TRBJ1-2; 8 nucleotides match TRBD1. Sequencing used blood. The TCR comes from a woman aged 40 to 49 in good health. The CDR3 protein is CSASRGLYGYTF. The CDR3 region has the DNA TGCAGTGCGAGCAGGGGGCTCTATGGCTACACCTTC.